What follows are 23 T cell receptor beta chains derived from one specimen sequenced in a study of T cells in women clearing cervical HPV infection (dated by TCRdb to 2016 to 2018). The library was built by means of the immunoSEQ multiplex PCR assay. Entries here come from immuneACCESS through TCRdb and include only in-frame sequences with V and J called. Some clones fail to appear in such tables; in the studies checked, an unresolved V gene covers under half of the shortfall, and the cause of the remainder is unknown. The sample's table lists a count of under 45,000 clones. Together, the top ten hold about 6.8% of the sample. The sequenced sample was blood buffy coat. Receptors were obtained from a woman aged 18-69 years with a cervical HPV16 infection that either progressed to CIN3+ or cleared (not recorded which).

Partial CDR3 DNA: TGCGCCAGCAGCTTAGGACAGGATAACTACAATGAG. Residues: CASSLGQDNYNE. The entire CDR3 protein is CASSLGQDNYNEQFF. The chain has TRBV5-1 and TRBJ2-1, with 7 bases matching TRBD1. The CDR3 end lies 3 residues beyond the end of the read and is filled in from the germline J gene. CDR1 and CDR2 from the germline V gene are SGHRS and YFSETQ. Unmatched junction bases numbered 5, after V lost 2 bases and J lost 3 bases. The CDR3 has 15 amino acids.

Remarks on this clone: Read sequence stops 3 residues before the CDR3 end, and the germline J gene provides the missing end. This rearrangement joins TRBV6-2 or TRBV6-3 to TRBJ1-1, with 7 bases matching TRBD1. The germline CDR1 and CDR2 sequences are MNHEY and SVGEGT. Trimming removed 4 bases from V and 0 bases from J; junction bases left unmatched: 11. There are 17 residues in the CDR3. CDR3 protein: CASSSIGTDFMNTEAFF. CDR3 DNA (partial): TGTGCCAGCAGTTCCATCGGGACAGATTTCATGAACACTGAA.

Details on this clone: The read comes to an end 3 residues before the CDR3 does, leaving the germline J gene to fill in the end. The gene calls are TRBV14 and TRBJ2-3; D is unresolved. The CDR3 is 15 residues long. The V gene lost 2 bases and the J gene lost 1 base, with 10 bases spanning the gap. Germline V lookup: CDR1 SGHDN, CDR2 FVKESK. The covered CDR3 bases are TGTGCCAGCAGCCAATTCGTCCTTGGCACAGATACG. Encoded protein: CASSQFVLGTDT. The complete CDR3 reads CASSQFVLGTDTQYF. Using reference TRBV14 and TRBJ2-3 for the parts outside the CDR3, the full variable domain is EAGVTQFPSHSVIEKGQTVTLRCDPISGHDNLYWYRRVMGKEIKFLLHFVKESKQDESGMPNNRFLAERTGGTYSTLKVQPAELEDSGVYFCASSQFVLGTDTQYFGPGTRLTVL.

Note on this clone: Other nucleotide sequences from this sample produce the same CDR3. The CDR3 loop is CASSFEGATEAFF. Partial CDR3 DNA: TGTGCCAGCAGCTTTGAGGGGGCCACTGAA. This sequence joins TRBV5-4 and TRBJ1-1, with 7 bases identical to TRBD1. The read ends 3 residues before the CDR3 terminus; that terminus is restored from the germline J gene. V lost 2 bases to trimming and J lost 4 bases; unmatched junction nucleotides: 2. The CDR3 runs 13 residues. CDR1 is SGHNT and CDR2 is YYREEE in the germline V gene (reference sequence).

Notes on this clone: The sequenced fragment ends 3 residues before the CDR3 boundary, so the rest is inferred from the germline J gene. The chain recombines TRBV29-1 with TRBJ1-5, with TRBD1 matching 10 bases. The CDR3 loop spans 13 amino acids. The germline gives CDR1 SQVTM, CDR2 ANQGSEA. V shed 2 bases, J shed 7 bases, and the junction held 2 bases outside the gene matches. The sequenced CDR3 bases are TGCAGCGTTGAAAGGGACAGGGGACAGCCC. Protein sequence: CSVERDRGQP. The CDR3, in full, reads CSVERDRGQPQHF.

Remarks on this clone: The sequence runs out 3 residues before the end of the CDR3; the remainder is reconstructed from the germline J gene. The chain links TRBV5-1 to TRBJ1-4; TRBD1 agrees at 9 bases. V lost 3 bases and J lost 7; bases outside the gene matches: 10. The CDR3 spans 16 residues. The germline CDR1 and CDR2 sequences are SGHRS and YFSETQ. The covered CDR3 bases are TGCGCCAGCAGCTCCGAGCTAACAGGGGGCGGTGAAAAA. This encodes CASSSELTGGGEK. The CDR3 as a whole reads CASSSELTGGGEKLFF.

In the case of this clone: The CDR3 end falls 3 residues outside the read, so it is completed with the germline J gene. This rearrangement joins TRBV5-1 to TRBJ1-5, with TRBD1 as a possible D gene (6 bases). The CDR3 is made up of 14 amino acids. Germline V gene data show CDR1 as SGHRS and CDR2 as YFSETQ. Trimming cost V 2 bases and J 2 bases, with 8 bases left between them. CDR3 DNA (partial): TGCGCCAGCAGCTTTTCAGGGGGCAATCAGCCC. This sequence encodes CASSFSGGNQP. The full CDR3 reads CASSFSGGNQPQHF.

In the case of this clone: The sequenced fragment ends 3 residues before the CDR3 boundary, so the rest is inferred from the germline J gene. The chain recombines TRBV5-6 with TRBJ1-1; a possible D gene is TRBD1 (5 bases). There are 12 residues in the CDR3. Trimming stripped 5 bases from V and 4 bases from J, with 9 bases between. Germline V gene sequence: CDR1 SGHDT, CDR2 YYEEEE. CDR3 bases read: TGTGCCAGCAGGGTTCAGGGCACTGAA. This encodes CASRVQGTE. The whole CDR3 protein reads CASRVQGTEAFF.

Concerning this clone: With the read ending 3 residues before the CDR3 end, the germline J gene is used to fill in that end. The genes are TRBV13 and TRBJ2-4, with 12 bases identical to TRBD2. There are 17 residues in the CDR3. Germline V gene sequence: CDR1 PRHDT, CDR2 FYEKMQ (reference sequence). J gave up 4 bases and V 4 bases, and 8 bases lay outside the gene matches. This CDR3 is CASSSRLAGVVKNIQYF. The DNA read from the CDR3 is TGTGCCAGCAGCTCCCGACTAGCGGGAGTGGTGAAAAACATT.

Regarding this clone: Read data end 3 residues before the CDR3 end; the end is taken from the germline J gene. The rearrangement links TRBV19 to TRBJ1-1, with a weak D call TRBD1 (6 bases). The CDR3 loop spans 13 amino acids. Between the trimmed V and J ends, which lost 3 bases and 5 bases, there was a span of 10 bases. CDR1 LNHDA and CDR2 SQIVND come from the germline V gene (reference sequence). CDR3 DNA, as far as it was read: TGTGCCAGTAGTATGAGGGGGGGGACTGAA. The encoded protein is CASSMRGGTE. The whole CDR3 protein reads CASSMRGGTEAFF. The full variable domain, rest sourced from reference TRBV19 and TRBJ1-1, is DGGITQSPKYLFRKEGQNVTLSCEQNLNHDAMYWYRQDPGQGLRLIYYSQIVNDFQKGDIAEGYSVSREKKESFPLTVTSAQKNPTAFYLCASSMRGGTEAFFGQGTRLTVV.

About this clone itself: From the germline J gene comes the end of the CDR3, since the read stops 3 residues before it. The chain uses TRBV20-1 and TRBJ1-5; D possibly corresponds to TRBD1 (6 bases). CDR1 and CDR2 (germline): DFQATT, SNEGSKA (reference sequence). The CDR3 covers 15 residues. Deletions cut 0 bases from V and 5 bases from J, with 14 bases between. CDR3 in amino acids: CSARDRKDSYQPQHF. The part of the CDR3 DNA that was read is TGCAGTGCTAGAGATAGAAAGGACAGCTATCAGCCC.

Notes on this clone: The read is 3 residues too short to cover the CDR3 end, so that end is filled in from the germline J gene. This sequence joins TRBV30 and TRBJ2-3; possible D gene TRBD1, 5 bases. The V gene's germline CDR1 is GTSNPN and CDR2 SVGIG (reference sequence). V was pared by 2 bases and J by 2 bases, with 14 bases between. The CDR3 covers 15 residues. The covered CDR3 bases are TGTGCCTGGAGTAAAGATGGCAGGGCCACAGATACG. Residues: CAWSKDGRATDT. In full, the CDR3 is CAWSKDGRATDTQYF.

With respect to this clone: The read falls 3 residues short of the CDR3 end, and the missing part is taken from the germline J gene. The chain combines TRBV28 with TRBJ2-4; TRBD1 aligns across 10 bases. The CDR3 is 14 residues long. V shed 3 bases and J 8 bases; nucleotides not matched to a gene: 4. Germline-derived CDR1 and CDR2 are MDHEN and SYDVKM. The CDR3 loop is CASSFRTGGDIQYF. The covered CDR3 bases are TGTGCCAGCAGTTTTCGGACAGGGGGGGACATT. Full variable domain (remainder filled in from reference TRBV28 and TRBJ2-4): DVKVTQSSRYLVKRTGEKVFLECVQDMDHENMFWYRQDPGLGLRLIYFSYDVKMKEKGDIPEGYSVSREKKERFSLILESASTNQTSMYLCASSFRTGGDIQYFGAGTRLSVL.

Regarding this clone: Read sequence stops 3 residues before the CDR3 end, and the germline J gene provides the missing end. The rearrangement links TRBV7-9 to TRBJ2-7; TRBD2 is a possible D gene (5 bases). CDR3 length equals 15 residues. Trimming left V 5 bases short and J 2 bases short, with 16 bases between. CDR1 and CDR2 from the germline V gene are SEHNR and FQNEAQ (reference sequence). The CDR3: CASSVGGSNAYEQYF. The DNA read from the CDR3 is TGTGCCAGCAGCGTGGGCGGGTCAAACGCCTACGAG.

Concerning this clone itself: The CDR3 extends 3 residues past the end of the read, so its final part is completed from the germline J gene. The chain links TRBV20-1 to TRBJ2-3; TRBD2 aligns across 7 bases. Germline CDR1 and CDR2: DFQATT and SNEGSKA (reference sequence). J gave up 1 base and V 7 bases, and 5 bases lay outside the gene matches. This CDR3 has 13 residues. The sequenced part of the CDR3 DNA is TGCAGTGTTTCGAGCGGGGGCACAGATACG. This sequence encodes CSVSSGGTDT. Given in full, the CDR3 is CSVSSGGTDTQYF.

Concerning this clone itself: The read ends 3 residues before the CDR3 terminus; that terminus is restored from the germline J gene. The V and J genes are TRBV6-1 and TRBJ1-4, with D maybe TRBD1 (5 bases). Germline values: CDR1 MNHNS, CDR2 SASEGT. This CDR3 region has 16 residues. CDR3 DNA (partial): TGTGCCAGCAGTGAAGCTCCCGACAGATATAATTCACCA. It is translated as CASSEAPDRYNSP. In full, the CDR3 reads CASSEAPDRYNSPLFF.

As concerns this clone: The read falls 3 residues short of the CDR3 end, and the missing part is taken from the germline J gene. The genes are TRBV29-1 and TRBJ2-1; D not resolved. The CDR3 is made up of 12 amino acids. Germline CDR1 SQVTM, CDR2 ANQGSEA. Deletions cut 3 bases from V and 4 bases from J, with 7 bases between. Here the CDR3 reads CSVERGYNEQFF. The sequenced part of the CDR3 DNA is TGCAGCGTTGAGCGCGGTTACAATGAG.

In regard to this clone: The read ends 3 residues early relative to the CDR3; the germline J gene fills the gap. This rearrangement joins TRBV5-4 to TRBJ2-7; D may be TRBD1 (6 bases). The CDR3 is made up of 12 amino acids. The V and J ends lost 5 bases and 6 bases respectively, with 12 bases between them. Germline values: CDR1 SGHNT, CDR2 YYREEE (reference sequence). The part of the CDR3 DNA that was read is TGTGCCAGCAGTCAAACAGGGTCCGAG. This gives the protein CASSQTGSE. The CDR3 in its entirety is CASSQTGSEQYF.

Partial CDR3 DNA: TGCAGTGCTAGAGATCCCGCCTTGGACAGCCAAGAGACC. Translation: CSARDPALDSQET. The full CDR3 protein is CSARDPALDSQETQYF. The chain uses TRBV20-1 and TRBJ2-5; perhaps TRBD1 as D (6 bases). The read finishes 3 residues shy of the CDR3 end, and the germline J gene is used to complete it. Germline CDR1 and CDR2: DFQATT and SNEGSKA (reference sequence). The CDR3 sequence is 16 residues long. V lost 0 bases to trimming and J lost 1 base, with 15 bases between them.

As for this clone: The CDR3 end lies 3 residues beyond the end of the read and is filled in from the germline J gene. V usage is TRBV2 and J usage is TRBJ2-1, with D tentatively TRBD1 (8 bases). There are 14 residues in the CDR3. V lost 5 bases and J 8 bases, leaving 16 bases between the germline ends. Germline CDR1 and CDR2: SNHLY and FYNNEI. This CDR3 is CASSPTGGDDEQFF. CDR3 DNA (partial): TGTGCCAGCAGTCCCACAGGGGGGGATGATGAG.

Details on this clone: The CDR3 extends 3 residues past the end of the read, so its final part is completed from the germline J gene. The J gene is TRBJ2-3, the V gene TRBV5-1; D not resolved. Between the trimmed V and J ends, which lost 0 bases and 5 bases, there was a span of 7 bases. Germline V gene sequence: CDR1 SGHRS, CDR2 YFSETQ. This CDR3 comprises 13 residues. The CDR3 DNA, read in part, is TGCGCCAGCAGCTTGGCCCCCCGAGATACG. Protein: CASSLAPRDT. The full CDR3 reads CASSLAPRDTQYF.

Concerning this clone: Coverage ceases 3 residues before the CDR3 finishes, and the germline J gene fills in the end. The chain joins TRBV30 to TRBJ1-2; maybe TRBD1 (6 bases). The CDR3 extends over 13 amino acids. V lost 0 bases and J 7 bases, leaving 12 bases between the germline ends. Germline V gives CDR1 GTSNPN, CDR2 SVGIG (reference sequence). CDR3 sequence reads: CAWSVGGASGYTF. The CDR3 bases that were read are TGTGCCTGGAGTGTGGGGGGGGCCAGTGGC.

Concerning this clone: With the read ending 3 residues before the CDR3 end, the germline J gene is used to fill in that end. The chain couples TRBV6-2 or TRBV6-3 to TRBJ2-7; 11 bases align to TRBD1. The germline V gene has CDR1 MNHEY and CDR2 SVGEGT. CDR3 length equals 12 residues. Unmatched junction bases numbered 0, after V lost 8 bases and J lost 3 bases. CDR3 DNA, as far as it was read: TGTGCCAGCGGGACAGGGGGCTACGAG. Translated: CASGTGGYE. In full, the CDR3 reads CASGTGGYEQYF.